The rows below give T cell receptor beta chains drawn from one sample of a study of T-cell memory formation after mild COVID-19. TCRdb reanalysed the 5' RACE reads using MiXCR and keeps one entry per CDR3 protein. The table lists 550,000 to 700,000 distinct CDR3 sequences, approximately 15% of them singletons. Specimen: PBMCs or a T cell subset sorted from them (not recorded which). The source is an adult woman who had mild COVID-19 (a few samples of this study predate the infection). Cell type and time point are not known. Each CDR3 is given with its conserved first and last residue. A D gene is named only where the DNA matches it firmly. Some rows have no size entry. The others give once, few or many, or a class for an expanded clone.

J: TRBJ2-7
D: -
size: many
V: TRBV4-3
DNA: TGCGCCAGCAGCCAAGGGGAAGCGACCTACGAGCAGTACTTC
CDR3: CASSQGEATYEQYF

J: TRBJ2-3
D: TRBD1
size: -
V: TRBV4-1
DNA: TGCGCCAGCAGTCAAACCGGGACAGGGGGAACAGATACGCAGTATTTT
CDR3: CASSQTGTGGTDTQYF

J: TRBJ2-6
D: -
size: -
V: TRBV6-6
DNA: TGTGCCAGCACCCCAAAACCAATCACCGCTGGGGCCAACGTCCTGACTTTC
CDR3: CASTPKPITAGANVLTF

J: TRBJ1-1
D: -
size: few
V: TRBV7-9
DNA: TGTGCCAGCAGCCCATATCAGGGGAGGACTGAAGCTTTCTTT
CDR3: CASSPYQGRTEAFF

J: TRBJ2-2
D: TRBD2
size: few
V: TRBV7-9
DNA: TGTGCCAGCAGCTTACCCTATAGCGGGGGCTATAACACCGGGGAGCTGTTTTTT
CDR3: CASSLPYSGGYNTGELFF

J: TRBJ2-2
D: TRBD1
size: few
V: TRBV4-2
DNA: TGTGCCAGCAGCCGACGGGACAGGGAAGGCGGGGAGCTGTTTTTT
CDR3: CASSRRDREGGELFF

J: TRBJ2-5
D: -
size: few
V: TRBV15
DNA: TGTGCCACCAGCGTTATGGCGAGAGAGACCCAGTACTTC
CDR3: CATSVMARETQYF

J: TRBJ1-5
D: -
size: -
V: TRBV25-1
DNA: TGTGCCAGCAGCCTTACAGGGAGCCCTTGGCCCCAGCATTTT
CDR3: CASSLTGSPWPQHF

J: TRBJ2-5
D: TRBD2
size: few
V: TRBV15
DNA: TGTGCCACCAGCAGTTCAGGGCAGCGGGGCCAAGAGACCCAGTACTTC
CDR3: CATSSSGQRGQETQYF

J: TRBJ2-6
D: -
size: -
V: TRBV12-3/TRBV12-4
DNA: TGTGCCAGCAGTTTAGAACAGGGAGACTCTGGGGCCAACGTCCTGACTTTC
CDR3: CASSLEQGDSGANVLTF

J: TRBJ2-7
D: TRBD1
size: many
V: TRBV4-2
DNA: TGTGCCAGCAGCCAGATACAGGGGTTTACCTACGAGCAGTACTTC
CDR3: CASSQIQGFTYEQYF

J: TRBJ2-1
D: -
size: few
V: TRBV24-1
DNA: TGTGCCACCAGTGATACCTACCGAGGTGAGCAGTTCTTC
CDR3: CATSDTYRGEQFF

J: TRBJ1-2
D: -
size: -
V: TRBV9
DNA: TGTGCCAGCAGCGCGATCTCCCGGAGCTATGGCTACACCTTC
CDR3: CASSAISRSYGYTF

J: TRBJ2-7
D: TRBD2
size: few
V: TRBV4-3
DNA: TGCGCCAGCAGCCAAGATCTCCGGGCTAGCGGGGGCTACGAGCAGTACTTC
CDR3: CASSQDLRASGGYEQYF

J: TRBJ1-5
D: -
size: many
V: TRBV6-5
DNA: TGTGCCAGCAGTTACTCGAGGGATCAGCCCCAGCATTTT
CDR3: CASSYSRDQPQHF

J: TRBJ2-1
D: TRBD1
size: few
V: TRBV7-2
DNA: TGTGCCAGCAGCTTAGGGCCCGGGACAGGGGGTTACAATGAGCAGTTCTTC
CDR3: CASSLGPGTGGYNEQFF

J: TRBJ2-7
D: TRBD1
size: few
V: TRBV7-9
DNA: TGTGCCAGCAGCTACCGGGACAGGGGGGAATTCGAGCAGTACTTC
CDR3: CASSYRDRGEFEQYF

J: TRBJ2-7
D: -
size: -
V: TRBV7-2
DNA: TGTGCCAGCAGCCCGGTGGGCGGCAGCTCCTACGAGCAGTACTTC
CDR3: CASSPVGGSSYEQYF

J: TRBJ2-7
D: TRBD1
size: few
V: TRBV3-1
DNA: TGTGCCAGCAGCCAAGATCCCCGGACAGGGGCCTACGAGCAGTACTTC
CDR3: CASSQDPRTGAYEQYF

J: TRBJ2-3
D: -
size: many
V: TRBV28
DNA: TGTGCCAGCAACCCTCCTAGCGTACTCACAGATACGCAGTATTTT
CDR3: CASNPPSVLTDTQYF

J: TRBJ2-5
D: -
size: -
V: TRBV2
DNA: TGTGCCAGCAGTGTCACCGGTCGCCAAGAGACCCAGTACTTC
CDR3: CASSVTGRQETQYF

J: TRBJ1-1
D: -
size: many
V: TRBV5-1
DNA: TGTGCCAGCAGTCCAGGCGGCACTGAAGCTTTCTTT
CDR3: CASSPGGTEAFF

J: TRBJ2-6
D: -
size: many
V: TRBV10-3
DNA: TGTGCCATCTCCATTGGGCGCGGGTTTTACTCTGGGGCCAACGTCCTGACTTTC
CDR3: CAISIGRGFYSGANVLTF